The 25 T cell receptor beta chains reported below all come from one sample, sequenced in a study of blood T cell repertoires in COVID-19. The table came from immunoSEQ multiplex PCR; TCRdb's copy has only in-frame clones and leaves some out. The table lists over 200,000 clones, approximately 90% of them singletons, with under 14% in the top ten. The sample was PBMCs or T cells enriched from blood (not recorded which). Every receptor here comes from a man aged 25-45 years who had recovered from COVID-19.

This clone was counted once. The rearrangement uses TRBV24-1 and TRBJ2-7; TRBD2 matches 9 bases. Germline V gene lookup returns CDR1 KGHDR and CDR2 SFDVKD. V shed 3 bases, J shed 6 bases, and the junction held 11 bases outside the gene matches. The CDR3 totals 16 residues. The CDR3 DNA reads as TGTGCCACCAGTGATGTTAGCGGGAGCCTACCCAGCGAGCAGTACTTC. Translation: CATSDVSGSLPSEQYF.

The CDR3 is CASSIWTVQETQYF. The CDR3 nucleotides are TGTGCCAGCAGCATCTGGACAGTGCAAGAGACCCAGTACTTC. V and J are TRBV7-9 and TRBJ2-5; D may be TRBD1 (6 bases). This CDR3 is built from 14 residues. Trimming removed 5 bases from V and 2 bases from J, with 12 bases in between. Germline V gives CDR1 SEHNR, CDR2 FQNEAQ (reference sequence).

The chain couples TRBV11-2 to TRBJ1-4, with D hard to call. The CDR3 length is 15 residues. V gave up 1 base and J gave up 4 bases, with 10 bases separating them. Germline V gene lookup returns CDR1 SGHAT and CDR2 FQNNGV. The CDR3 DNA reads TGTGCCAGCAGCTTAGTAGGCGGGATTAATGAAAAACTGTTTTTT. Translating gives CASSLVGGINEKLFF.

This clone was counted a single time. V is TRBV5-1 and J is TRBJ2-7, with TRBD2 matching over 8 bases. With 2 bases clipped from V and 3 bases from J, the junction kept 4 bases outside the gene matches. Germline V gene sequence: CDR1 SGHRS, CDR2 YFSETQ. CDR3 length equals 14 residues. This chain's CDR3 is CASSFSLAGYEQYF. In DNA form, the CDR3 reads TGCGCCAGCAGCTTCAGCCTAGCGGGCTACGAGCAGTACTTC.

The chain links TRBV19 to TRBJ1-5, with 9 bases matching TRBD1. Germline-derived CDR1 and CDR2 are LNHDA and SQIVND (reference sequence). The CDR3 runs 15 residues. Unmatched junction bases numbered 9, after V lost 6 bases and J lost 6 bases. The CDR3 region is CASRMDRGSRQPQHF. The CDR3 DNA follows: TGTGCCAGTAGAATGGACAGGGGAAGTCGTCAGCCCCAGCATTTT.

This chain joins TRBV7-3 and TRBJ2-2; 8 nucleotides agree with TRBD1. The CDR3 is 17 residues long. From germline, CDR1 is SGHTA and CDR2 FQGTGA. Losses at the gene ends were 5 bases for V and 5 bases for J; bases not matched to a gene: 13. CDR3: CASSPKPGGSSTGELFF. The DNA for the CDR3 is TGTGCCAGCAGCCCTAAACCAGGGGGCAGTTCTACCGGGGAGCTGTTTTTT.

The chain links TRBV18 to TRBJ1-1; 7 positions agree with TRBD1. The length of the CDR3 is 14 residues. Germline values: CDR1 KGHSH, CDR2 LQKENI. The V segment lost 5 bases and the J segment 1 base; nucleotides outside the gene matches: 4. For the CDR3, the DNA is TGTGCCAGCTCAGCGACAGGGACGAACACTGAAGCTTTCTTT. Its protein is CASSATGTNTEAFF.

This chain joins TRBV18 and TRBJ2-1, with 12 positions matching TRBD2. Germline V gives CDR1 KGHSH, CDR2 LQKENI. The CDR3 runs 15 residues. V trimming: 5 bases; J trimming: 7 bases; junction bases outside the gene matches: 6. CDR3 nucleotide sequence: TGTGCCAGCTCAGACTCCCTAGCGGGAGGGAATGAGCAGTTCTTC. As protein: CASSDSLAGGNEQFF. The whole variable domain, remainder taken from reference TRBV18 and TRBJ2-1, is NAGVMQNPRHLVRRRGQEARLRCSPMKGHSHVYWYRQLPEEGLKFMVYLQKENIIDESGMPKERFSAEFPKEGPSILRIQQVVRGDSAAYFCASSDSLAGGNEQFFGPGTRLTVL.

In this sample, this clone turned up a few times. The gene calls are TRBV6-4 and TRBJ1-1; 9 bases match TRBD1. The ends lost 6 bases at V and 4 bases at J; junction bases unmatched: 3. CDR3 length: 13 residues. Germline CDR1 is MRHNA and CDR2 is SNTAGT. Written as DNA, the CDR3 is TGTGCCAGCAGGCCGGGACAGGGCACTGAAGCTTTCTTT. Amino acids: CASRPGQGTEAFF.

The rearrangement joins TRBV4-3 to TRBJ2-1, with a tentative D call TRBD2 (7 bases). The V gene lost 0 bases and the J gene lost 0 bases, with 15 bases spanning the gap. CDR3 size: 18 residues. Per the germline V gene, CDR1 is LGHNA and CDR2 is YSLEER. The CDR3 coding sequence is TGCGCCAGCAGCCAAGAATCGGCGGGGGCGAGCTCCTACAATGAGCAGTTCTTC. Translated: CASSQESAGASSYNEQFF.

V and J are TRBV6-1 and TRBJ2-5, with no clear D. This CDR3 is built from 14 residues. CDR1 is MNHNS and CDR2 is SASEGT in the germline V gene. Trimming removed 3 bases from V and 2 bases from J, with 10 bases in between. The CDR3 bases are TGTGCCAGCAGTGATCCAGGTAGACAAGAGACCCAGTACTTC. Encoded protein: CASSDPGRQETQYF.

This chain uses TRBV19 with TRBJ1-5, with D hard to call. V lost 7 bases to trimming and J lost 4 bases, with 11 bases between them. CDR1 and CDR2 (germline): LNHDA, SQIVND (reference sequence). The CDR3 has 13 residues. The CDR3 bases are TGTGCCAGTACTCTAGAGCGGAATCAGCCCCAGCATTTT. Residues: CASTLERNQPQHF.

This clone was seen a few times. This sequence joins TRBV10-1 and TRBJ2-1; 8 nucleotides line up with TRBD2. V lost 6 bases, J lost 5 bases, and 3 bases stayed unmatched. The CDR3 covers 13 residues. The germline V gene has CDR1 WNHNN and CDR2 SYGVQD (reference sequence). The CDR3 sequence is CASSPGLDNEQFF. For the CDR3, the DNA is TGCGCCAGCAGCCCGGGACTAGACAATGAGCAGTTCTTC.

The chain joins TRBV7-9 to TRBJ1-2; D gene uncertain. The germline V and J ends were trimmed by 5 bases and 5 bases, with 15 bases remaining between them. There are 14 residues in the CDR3. Germline V gene lookup returns CDR1 SEHNR and CDR2 FQNEAQ (reference sequence). The CDR3 bases are TGTGCCAGCAGCCCCAGGCAGGTAGATTATGGCTACACCTTC. Translating gives CASSPRQVDYGYTF.

The rearrangement uses TRBV5-4 and TRBJ2-1; D might be TRBD2 (6 bases). V was clipped by 9 bases and J by 4 bases, with 8 bases between them. This CDR3 spans 11 amino acids. The germline gives CDR1 SGHNT, CDR2 YYREEE (reference sequence). CDR3: CATSVYNEQFF. For the CDR3, the DNA is TGTGCCACTAGCGTTTACAATGAGCAGTTCTTC.

The chain uses TRBV30 and TRBJ1-5; 7 bases align to TRBD1. The CDR3 is 14 amino acids. CDR1 GTSNPN and CDR2 SVGIG come from the germline V gene (reference sequence). Trimming removed 3 bases from V and 7 bases from J; junction bases left unmatched: 9. The CDR3 is CAWSSGGFGQPQHF. The CDR3 DNA reads as TGTGCCTGGAGCTCAGGGGGGTTTGGGCAGCCCCAGCATTTT.

The rearrangement links TRBV14 to TRBJ2-7, with 8 bases identical to TRBD1. V lost 4 bases, J lost 3 bases, and 5 bases stayed unmatched. CDR3 size: 14 residues. Germline assignment: CDR1 SGHDN and CDR2 FVKESK. The chain's CDR3 is CASSRTGPSYEQYF. CDR3 sequence (DNA): TGTGCCAGCAGCCGGACAGGGCCAAGCTACGAGCAGTACTTC.

A remark on this clone: Other DNA sequences in the sample encode the same CDR3. Here the CDR3 reads CASSLQGATDTQYF. The CDR3 nucleotides are TGTGCCAGCAGCCTCCAGGGGGCGACAGATACGCAGTATTTT. This chain uses TRBV5-4 with TRBJ2-3; 8 bases fit TRBD1. The CDR3 has 14 amino acids. The V segment lost 4 bases and the J segment 3 bases; nucleotides outside the gene matches: 4. Germline assignment: CDR1 SGHNT and CDR2 YYREEE (reference sequence).

The chain couples TRBV11-2 to TRBJ2-1, with 7 bases identical to TRBD2. V dropped 5 bases and J dropped 4; count of bases not matched to a gene: 8. This CDR3 has 15 amino acids. Germline V gene sequence: CDR1 SGHAT, CDR2 FQNNGV. The CDR3 reads CASSGLAGLYNEQFF. Here the CDR3 DNA reads TGTGCCAGCAGCGGTTTAGCGGGTTTATACAATGAGCAGTTCTTC.

The rearrangement links TRBV19 to TRBJ2-5; tentatively, D is TRBD2 (5 bases). V dropped 0 bases and J dropped 5 bases, with 10 bases sitting between them. The germline V gene has CDR1 LNHDA and CDR2 SQIVND (reference sequence). The CDR3 is made up of 14 amino acids. CDR3 nucleotide sequence: TGTGCCAGTAGTATAGATCCTAGCCGGGAGACCCAGTACTTC. Translated, it gives CASSIDPSRETQYF.

The V and J genes are TRBV3-1 (or the pseudogene TRBV3-2) and TRBJ2-1, with TRBD2 matching over 11 bases. The germline V gene has CDR1 LGHDT and CDR2 YNNKEL (reference sequence). The CDR3 contains 15 residues. V dropped 5 bases and J dropped 2; count of bases not matched to a gene: 2. The DNA for the CDR3 is TGTGCCAGCAGCGGGGGACTAGCGGCCTACAATGAGCAGTTCTTC. Its protein is CASSGGLAAYNEQFF.

This clone was recorded once. The chain links TRBV6-1 to TRBJ2-2; 13 bases are shared with TRBD2. This CDR3 is 17 amino acids long. V shed 2 bases and J 5 bases; nucleotides not matched to a gene: 5. Germline CDR1 MNHNS, CDR2 SASEGT. CDR3: CASSELMTSGGTGELFF. As DNA, the CDR3 is TGTGCCAGCAGTGAACTTATGACTAGCGGGGGGACCGGGGAGCTGTTTTTT.

This clone was seen only once. The CDR3, as DNA: TGTGCCAGCAGCCCACGGGGGTTAGAAGCTTTCTTT. It encodes CASSPRGLEAFF. The chain uses TRBV12-3 or TRBV12-4 and TRBJ1-1, with D possibly TRBD1 on 5 matching bases. This CDR3 has 12 residues. Trimming took 6 bases from V and 8 from J, leaving 13 bases between them.

This sequence joins TRBV15 and TRBJ1-4; 9 nucleotides line up with TRBD1. With V trimmed by 0 bases and J by 4 bases, 9 bases remained unmatched. The CDR3 loop spans 18 amino acids. The germline CDR1 and CDR2 sequences are LNHNV and YYDKDF (reference sequence). The CDR3 sequence is CATSRDLVLGQGNEKLFF. CDR3 nucleotides: TGTGCCACCAGCAGAGATCTCGTGTTGGGACAGGGTAATGAAAAACTGTTTTTT.

The CDR3 DNA reads as TGTGCCAGCAGCCTAGGGACAGGGTGGGTCACAGATACGCAGTATTTT. Protein: CASSLGTGWVTDTQYF. V gene TRBV11-1 combines with J gene TRBJ2-3; TRBD1 aligns across 9 bases. The CDR3 has 16 amino acids. The germline V gene encodes CDR1 SGHAT and CDR2 FQDESV (reference sequence). J gave up 2 bases and V 5 bases, and 8 bases lay outside the gene matches.